Following are 25 T cell receptor beta chains from one sample sequenced in a study of prognosis after radiotherapy for stage I lung cancer. CDR3 of TCR beta was amplified from genomic DNA via a two-round multiplex PCR. The first round of PCR was done with primers that matched each TRBV and TRBJ gene. MiXCR was run by TCRdb on the multiplex PCR reads, yielding one entry per CDR3 protein. The sample has just under 20,000 distinct CDR3 sequences, roughly 28% seen once. The sequencing here drew on PBMCs, taken before or after stereotactic body radiation therapy (not recorded which). These receptors all come from a donor at least 50 years old with non-small cell lung cancer.

About this clonotype itself: This may be a read error, as it is one base from a much larger clone. The chain is built from TRBV5-5 and TRBJ1-1; TRBD1 matches 8 bases. The CDR3 totals 14 residues. Looked up from germline, CDR1 is SGHKS and CDR2 is YYEKEE (reference sequence). CDR3 sequence (DNA): TGTGCCAGCAGCAGGCAGACAGGGGACACTGGAGCTTTCTTT. It yields the protein CASSRQTGDTGAFF.

V is TRBV6-2 or TRBV6-3 and J is TRBJ2-2; TRBD2 agrees at 7 bases. CDR3 length: 18 amino acids. V lost 6 bases, J lost 2 bases, and 15 bases stayed unmatched. Germline CDR1 reads MNHEY; CDR2 reads SVGEGT. The CDR3 DNA reads TGTGCCAGCAGGAACAAATCGCCGGGACTAACTAACACCGGGGAGCTGTTTTTT. Its protein is CASRNKSPGLTNTGELFF.

The table lists this clonotype with many counts. The chain couples TRBV6-1 to TRBJ1-1, with a weak D call TRBD1 (6 bases). This CDR3 is built from 15 residues. Germline CDR1 MNHNS, CDR2 SASEGT. V was pared by 6 bases and J by 4 bases, with 18 bases between. CDR3 residues: CASRSTTGFGTEAFF. The CDR3 DNA follows: TGTGCCAGCAGGTCCACGACAGGTTTCGGCACTGAAGCTTTCTTT.

This clonotype was observed many times. The chain employs TRBV11-2 and TRBJ2-7; maybe TRBD2 (5 bases). Per the germline V gene, CDR1 is SGHAT and CDR2 is FQNNGV. Trimming removed 8 bases from V and 2 bases from J, with 13 bases in between. The CDR3 loop spans 13 amino acids. CDR3 nucleotides: TGTGCCAGCCGAACACTGACTACCTACGAGCAGTACTTC. Encoded protein: CASRTLTTYEQYF.

The chain combines TRBV6-2 or TRBV6-3 with TRBJ2-2; TRBD1 matches 8 bases. The CDR3 contains 16 residues. The trim removed 0 bases at V and 9 bases at J, leaving 9 bases unmatched. Germline V CDR1 and CDR2: MNHEY, SVGEGT. The CDR3 protein is CASSYSQDRVTWELFF. The CDR3 region has the DNA TGTGCCAGCAGTTACTCGCAGGACAGGGTGACCTGGGAGCTGTTTTTT.

Turning to this clonotype: This probably arose from a read error, given a far larger clone one base away. This rearrangement joins TRBV27 to TRBJ2-5, with TRBD2 identical over 9 bases. With the DNA end fitting TRBJ2-1 better, the J assignment may be wrong. CDR1 is MNHEY, CDR2 SMNVEV, per germline (reference sequence). The CDR3 totals 17 residues. DNA for the CDR3: TGTGCCAGCAGTCCAACCCTAGCGGGATGGCCAGACAATGAGCAGTTCTTC. Its translation is CASSPTLAGWPDNEQFF.

This clonotype was counted many times. The rearrangement joins TRBV20-1 to TRBJ2-7; D is unclear. The V end was cut by 6 bases, the J end by 4 bases, with 10 bases between. Germline V gene lookup returns CDR1 DFQATT and CDR2 SNEGSKA (reference sequence). The CDR3 is made up of 11 amino acids. The DNA for the CDR3 is TGCAGTGCCAATGACCGGTACGAGCAGTACTTC. Translating it yields CSANDRYEQYF.

This clonotype was observed many times. J is TRBJ2-1 and V is TRBV19; TRBD2 agrees at 9 bases. With V trimmed by 3 bases and J by 3 bases, 0 bases remained unmatched. The CDR3 extends over 14 amino acids. Per germline, CDR1 LNHDA and CDR2 SQIVND (reference sequence). The CDR3 protein is CASSMTSGYNEQFF. The CDR3 bases are TGTGCCAGTAGTATGACTAGCGGCTACAATGAGCAGTTCTTC.

The table lists this clonotype with many counts. The genes are TRBV5-6 and TRBJ2-3, with D perhaps being TRBD1 or TRBD2 (5 bases each). The V gene lost 6 bases and the J gene lost 2 bases, with 16 bases spanning the gap. The CDR3 covers 15 residues. In germline, CDR1 is SGHDT, CDR2 YYEEEE. CDR3 residues: CASTRAVANTDTQYF. The CDR3 region has the DNA TGTGCCAGCACCAGGGCGGTAGCGAACACAGATACGCAGTATTTT.

This rearrangement joins TRBV3-1 to TRBJ2-1, with D uncertain. Germline V gene sequence: CDR1 LGHDT, CDR2 YNNKEL (reference sequence). V lost 6 bases, J lost 8 bases, and 20 bases lay in between. The CDR3 spans 15 residues. The CDR3 DNA reads as TGTGCCAGCAGACAAAACGCTCGGATTGGAGATGAGCAGTTCTTC. This sequence encodes CASRQNARIGDEQFF.

The V gene is TRBV5-1, the J gene TRBJ2-1; 8 bases are a match to TRBD2. Germline-derived CDR1 and CDR2 are SGHRS and YFSETQ. J gave up 5 bases and V 2 bases, and 15 bases lay outside the gene matches. This CDR3 has 18 residues. The CDR3 nucleotides read TGCGCCAGCAGCTTTGGTAGGAGGAGCGGGAGAGGCAACAATGAGCAGTTCTTC. Translation: CASSFGRRSGRGNNEQFF.

About this clonotype: A read error may produce the germline difference seen at one junction end. This chain joins TRBV6-2 or TRBV6-3 and TRBJ2-3; 11 positions match TRBD2. This CDR3 has 19 residues. CDR1 MNHEY and CDR2 SVGEGT come from the germline V gene. For the CDR3, the DNA is TGTGCCAGCAGCACGGGACTAGCGGCAGGGCCGGGTGGGGGAGATACGCATTATTTT. Translating it yields CASSTGLAAGPGGGDTHYF.

In its sample, this clonotype was seen many times. This chain uses TRBV3-1 with TRBJ1-1, with 9 bases that match TRBD1. The CDR3 is 14 residues long. The germline V gene encodes CDR1 LGHDT and CDR2 YNNKEL (reference sequence). V was clipped by 6 bases and J by 2 bases; unmatched bases: 4. In nucleotides, the CDR3 is TGTGCCAGCAGAAAGGGACAGGGTAACACTGAAGCTTTCTTT. Its translation is CASRKGQGNTEAFF.

This clonotype was picked up many times. This chain uses TRBV28 with TRBJ2-1, with D hard to call. Germline V gene lookup returns CDR1 MDHEN and CDR2 SYDVKM. This CDR3 spans 14 amino acids. V shed 4 bases and J shed 0 bases, with 7 bases lying between them. The CDR3 DNA reads as TGTGCCAGCAGTTCCAGTCCCTCCTACAATGAGCAGTTCTTC. This encodes CASSSSPSYNEQFF.

This clonotype was seen ten or more times. CDR3 sequence reads: CSASSPSAVNEQFF. Here the CDR3 DNA reads TGCAGTGCTAGTTCGCCTAGCGCCGTCAATGAGCAGTTCTTC. The chain employs TRBV20-1 and TRBJ2-1, with D perhaps TRBD2 (6 bases). Germline CDR1 and CDR2: DFQATT and SNEGSKA (reference sequence). CDR3 length equals 14 residues. V lost 3 bases to trimming and J lost 6 bases, with 15 bases between them.

A remark on this clonotype: At one end the junction does not follow the germline gene, possibly because of a read error. V and J are TRBV9 and TRBJ2-1; 7 bases fit TRBD2. Per germline, CDR1 SGDLS and CDR2 YYNGEE. The CDR3 loop spans 16 amino acids. The DNA for the CDR3 is TGTGCCAGCAGCGTATCAGAACTAGCGAAATACATTGAGCAGTTCTTC. As protein: CASSVSELAKYIEQFF.

Many counts were recorded for this clonotype. The chain recombines TRBV20-1 with TRBJ1-5; D is uncertain. CDR3 size: 13 residues. The germline gives CDR1 DFQATT, CDR2 SNEGSKA (reference sequence). The V gene lost 6 bases and the J gene lost 0 bases, with 9 bases spanning the gap. The CDR3 DNA reads TGCAGTGCCCATGAAGTTAGCAATCAGCCCCAGCATTTT. Its protein product is CSAHEVSNQPQHF.

This clonotype came up many times. The V and J genes are TRBV5-1 and TRBJ2-7, with a weak D call TRBD1 (6 bases). The CDR3 is made up of 15 amino acids. V was clipped by 2 bases and J by 2 bases, with 14 bases between them. Germline V gene data show CDR1 as SGHRS and CDR2 as YFSETQ. The CDR3 protein is CASSLDRDTAYEQYF. DNA of the CDR3: TGCGCCAGCAGCTTAGACCGGGACACTGCCTACGAGCAGTACTTC.

Comments on this clonotype: The junction departs from the called germline gene at one end, perhaps through a read error. The gene calls are TRBV7-8 and TRBJ2-7, with 7 bases fitting TRBD1. CDR1 and CDR2 (germline): SGHVS, FQNEAQ. This CDR3 is 14 amino acids long. CDR3 nucleotides: TGTGCCAACAGCATAGGGACAGTGAGATACGAGCATTACTTC. It encodes CANSIGTVRYEHYF. Filled out from reference TRBV7-8 and TRBJ2-7, the complete variable domain reads GAGVSQSPRYKVAKRGQDVALRCDPISGHVSLFWYQQALGQGPEFLTYFQNEAQLDKSGLPSDRFFAERPEGSVSTLKIQRTQQEDSAVYLCANSIGTVRYEHYFGPGTRLTVT.

In this sample, this clonotype turned up many times. The chain employs TRBV28 and TRBJ2-1; D not certain. The CDR3 has 11 amino acids. V lost 3 bases to trimming and J lost 13 bases, with 10 bases between them. Looked up from germline, CDR1 is MDHEN and CDR2 is SYDVKM. CDR3 nucleotide sequence: TGTGCCAGCAGTTTCTTCCAAGACCAGTTCTTC. It translates to CASSFFQDQFF.

There are many counts of this clonotype. This chain joins TRBV19 and TRBJ2-3, with 9 nucleotides matching TRBD1. The CDR3 has 15 residues. V was pared by 3 bases and J by 3 bases, with 4 bases of the junction left unmatched. Germline values: CDR1 LNHDA, CDR2 SQIVND (reference sequence). Written as DNA, the CDR3 is TGTGCCAGTAGTATCGGGACAGGGCTGACAGATACGCAGTATTTT. The encoded protein is CASSIGTGLTDTQYF.

The chain carries TRBV6-9 and TRBJ2-5; D unresolved. The CDR3 contains 17 residues. Germline CDR1 is MNHGY and CDR2 is SVAAGI. The V end was cut by 7 bases, the J end by 5 bases, with 26 bases between. The CDR3 DNA reads as TGTGCCAGCATTTCTCTCCGCTTGCACCGCGAGACGGAGACCCAGTACTTC. It codes for CASISLRLHRETETQYF.

The chain links TRBV10-3 to TRBJ2-1, with TRBD2 matching over 11 bases. The germline V gene has CDR1 ENHRY and CDR2 SYGVKD. The ends lost 2 bases at V and 1 base at J; junction bases unmatched: 1. This CDR3 spans 16 amino acids. CDR3 loop: CAISEGTSGSYNEQFF. CDR3 DNA: TGTGCCATCAGTGAGGGGACTAGCGGTTCCTACAATGAGCAGTTCTTC.

This clonotype has at least ten counts. V is TRBV11-3 and J is TRBJ2-7; 10 bases agree with TRBD2. The CDR3 consists of 17 residues. The J segment lost 2 bases and the V segment lost 2 bases, leaving 9 bases of the junction unmatched. Germline assignment: CDR1 SGHNT and CDR2 YENEEA. CDR3 sequence: CASSLLASGRGTYEQYF. For the CDR3, the DNA is TGTGCCAGCAGCTTATTGGCTAGCGGGAGAGGGACCTACGAGCAGTACTTC. The full variable domain, rest sourced from reference TRBV11-3 and TRBJ2-7, is EAGVVQSPRYKIIEKKQPVAFWCNPISGHNTLYWYLQNLGQGPELLIRYENEEAVDDSQLPKDRFSAERLKGVDSTLKIQPAELGDSAVYLCASSLLASGRGTYEQYFGPGTRLTVT.

This clonotype is medium-sized (0.01 to 0.1%) within its sample. CDR3 sequence reads: CASSQGAGASYEQYF. Written as DNA, the CDR3 is TGTGCCAGCAGCCAAGGTGCAGGAGCTTCCTACGAGCAGTACTTC. The chain has TRBV2 and TRBJ2-7; D unclear. The CDR3 spans 15 residues. V was cut by 6 bases and J by 1 base, with 16 bases left in between. Germline CDR1 SNHLY, CDR2 FYNNEI.